Sequencing of this T cell receptor (beta chain) was carried out in a study of shared clonotypes between healthy human individuals. Broader study findings: Larger estimated richness was generally recorded for naive subsets relative to memory subsets. For naive CD4 cells, around 5.1% of clonotypes were shared across a handful of donors.

The CDR3 length is 12 residues. Trimming cost V 6 bases and J 1 base, with 2 bases left between them. Germline V gene sequence: CDR1 SGHRS, CDR2 YFSETQ. Naivety among CD8 cells was defined by CD45RO negativity and positive CCR7 selection, thereby excluding terminally differentiated effector memory CD45RA+ cells. In the case of this clone: No antigen is known for it.

Assay: immunoSEQ multiplex PCR; the TCRdb copy retains only in-frame clones and omits some. The sample has 550,000 to 750,000 clones; roughly nine tenths are singletons. The sequencing sample was made of naive CD8+ T cells sorted from blood. The gene calls are TRBV5-1 and TRBJ2-6, with D uncertain. This receptor was obtained from a man aged 25 to 40 in good health. CDR3 sequence: CASTSGANVLTF. The CDR3 DNA follows: TGCGCCAGCACTTCTGGGGCCAACGTCCTGACTTTC.